This T cell receptor beta chain derives from a study of PD-L1 blockade in urothelial cancer. Study overall: There were a median of roughly 140,000 T cells in blood samples.

This clone has just a few counts. Measured with immunoSEQ multiplex PCR; TCRdb has only the in-frame clones, and not every one. The sample carries 50,000 or so clones, 75% to 90% recorded once. As for time point: peripheral blood 6 weeks after treatment start. Locally advanced or metastatic urothelial carcinoma affected all patients. The number of samples from each patient was between 1 and 8, taken pretreatment and on-treatment. This CDR3 has 14 residues. Germline CDR1 SGHRS, CDR2 YFSETQ. The V and J ends lost 0 bases and 6 bases respectively, with 12 bases between them. This receptor was taken from a man in his fifties or sixties with urothelial cancer. The chain employs TRBV5-1 and TRBJ1-2; perhaps TRBD1 as D (5 bases). Specimen: PBMCs, collected around atezolizumab (anti-PD-L1) treatment. CDR3 bases: TGCGCCAGCAGCTTGGGACAGTCGGAGAATGGCTACACCTTC. Its translation is CASSLGQSENGYTF. The entire variable domain, with the rest obtained from reference TRBV5-1 and TRBJ1-2, is as follows: KAGVTQTPRYLIKTRGQQVTLSCSPISGHRSVSWYQQTPGQGLQFLFEYFSETQRNKGNFPGRFSGRQFSNSRSEMNVSTLELGDSALYLCASSLGQSENGYTFGSGTRLTVV.